These 8 T cell receptor beta chains were sequenced from one sample in a study of neurological immune-mediated disorders. TCRdb fed the 5' RACE reads into MiXCR, producing one record per CDR3 protein. The data contain 35,000 to 45,000 distinct CDR3 sequences, approximately 10% of them seen just once; the ten biggest clones take up less than 5%. Sequenced input: CD4+ T cells from blood. These receptors were taken from a woman aged 25-40 years with HTLV-1-associated myelopathy (HAM/TSP).

This clonotype was recorded many times. V gene TRBV20-1 combines with J gene TRBJ1-1; 8 bases agree with TRBD1. V trimming: 3 bases; J trimming: 1 base; junction bases outside the gene matches: 4. CDR1 and CDR2 from the germline V gene are DFQATT and SNEGSKA (reference sequence). CDR3 length equals 14 residues. CDR3 DNA: TGCAGTGCTAGGGGACAGGAGAAGAACACTGAAGCTTTCTTT. Protein sequence: CSARGQEKNTEAFF.

Many counts were recorded for this clonotype. The rearrangement uses TRBV20-1 and TRBJ2-2, with TRBD2 matching over 11 bases. Germline V gene lookup returns CDR1 DFQATT and CDR2 SNEGSKA (reference sequence). The CDR3 has 14 residues. V shed 5 bases and J 6 bases; nucleotides not matched to a gene: 5. This CDR3 is CSARRLAGSGELFF. The CDR3, as DNA: TGCAGTGCTCGCCGACTAGCGGGGTCCGGGGAGCTGTTTTTT.

This clonotype was seen ten or more times. The V gene is TRBV20-1, the J gene TRBJ1-2; TRBD1 matches at 9 bases. From germline, CDR1 is DFQATT and CDR2 SNEGSKA (reference sequence). The J segment lost 8 bases and the V segment lost 5 bases, leaving 3 bases of the junction unmatched. CDR3 size: 11 residues. In DNA form, the CDR3 reads TGCAGTGCTCCACAGGGGGCCGGCTACACCTTC. This encodes CSAPQGAGYTF.

Note on this clonotype: A read error may produce the germline difference seen at one junction end. The chain is built from TRBV24-1 and TRBJ1-2, with TRBD1 as a possible D gene (6 bases). Per the germline V gene, CDR1 is KGHDR and CDR2 is SFDVKD. The CDR3 covers 13 residues. The CDR3 DNA sequence: TGTGCGACCAGTGATCGTACAGGGTATGGCTACAACTTC. This encodes CATSDRTGYGYNF.

As concerns this clonotype: Since a much larger clone is just one base distant, this may be a read error. The CDR3 is CASDYGTDNTEAFF. The CDR3 nucleotides are TGTGCCAGCGACTACGGGACAGATAACACTGAAGCTTTCTTT. This sequence joins TRBV10-3 and TRBJ1-1, with TRBD1 identical over 7 bases. The germline V gene has CDR1 ENHRY and CDR2 SYGVKD. The V gene end was trimmed by 10 bases and the J gene end by 2 bases; junction bases not matched to a gene: 10. CDR3 length: 14 residues.

This clonotype was recorded at least ten times. This chain uses TRBV10-3 with TRBJ1-2; 7 positions agree with TRBD1. Germline CDR1 ENHRY, CDR2 SYGVKD. V gave up 4 bases and J gave up 4 bases; unmatched junction bases: 9. The CDR3 spans 15 residues. The CDR3 nucleotides read TGTGCCATCAGTGGAACAGGGGTGGGTCTCTATGGCTACACCTTC. It specifies CAISGTGVGLYGYTF.

As concerns this clonotype: Relative to the germline gene, one junction end is altered; a read error may explain this. The chain couples TRBV5-1 to TRBJ2-3; 8 bases are shared with TRBD2. CDR3 length: 13 amino acids. Germline CDR1 SGHRS, CDR2 YFSETQ. In nucleotides, the CDR3 is TGCACCAGCAGCGGGGGTGGCAAAGATACGCAGTATTTT. Translated, it gives CTSSGGGKDTQYF.

This clonotype was counted ten times or more. This chain connects TRBV5-1 to TRBJ1-1; 7 bases match TRBD1. CDR1 is SGHRS, CDR2 YFSETQ, per germline. Germline trimming cut 0 bases from V and 4 bases from J; bases unmatched to any gene: 9. The CDR3 sequence is 16 residues long. The CDR3 nucleotides are TGCGCCAGCAGCTTGGGCGCCGGGACAGCGAGCACTGAAGCTTTCTTT. Translation: CASSLGAGTASTEAFF.